These 4 T cell receptor beta chains were sequenced from one sample in a study of T cell responses to AZD1222 COVID-19 vaccine. Clones were sequenced by immunoSEQ multiplex PCR, and TCRdb holds only the in-frame ones, with some missing. The table records about 120,000 clones, 80% to 90% of them present only once. The sequencing used peripheral blood, collected on day 0 of AZD1222 vaccination. The source of these receptors is an adult in good health.

The chain is built from TRBV10-2 and TRBJ2-7; 11 nucleotides match TRBD1. Unmatched junction bases numbered 5, after V lost 6 bases and J lost 1 base. CDR1 and CDR2 (germline): WSHSY, SAAADI. This CDR3 contains 15 residues. CDR3 DNA sequence: TGCGCCAGCAGGCAGGACAGGGGGCTATCCTACGAGCAGTACTTC. Protein sequence: CASRQDRGLSYEQYF.

This clone was detected once. The rearrangement joins TRBV28 to TRBJ2-2, with 9 bases identical to TRBD2. Germline CDR1 reads MDHEN; CDR2 reads SYDVKM. This CDR3 has 12 amino acids. The junction had 4 bases not matched to a gene; V was cut back by 7 bases and J by 10 bases. CDR3 bases: TGTGCCAGCATGGGACTAGCAGAGGAGCTGTTTTTT. This codes for CASMGLAEELFF. Full variable domain (missing parts from reference TRBV28 and TRBJ2-2): DVKVTQSSRYLVKRTGEKVFLECVQDMDHENMFWYRQDPGLGLRLIYFSYDVKMKEKGDIPEGYSVSREKKERFSLILESASTNQTSMYLCASMGLAEELFFGEGSRLTVL.

The genes are TRBV12-5 and TRBJ1-2, with D perhaps TRBD1 (5 bases). Per germline, CDR1 LGHNT and CDR2 FRNRAP. The length of the CDR3 is 14 residues. The V gene lost 2 bases and the J gene lost 6 bases, with 13 bases spanning the gap. CDR3 sequence: CASGLRIQGHGYTF. For the CDR3, the DNA is TGTGCTAGTGGTTTGAGGATCCAGGGACATGGCTACACCTTC.

The J gene is TRBJ2-2, the V gene TRBV18; the D gene is possibly TRBD1 (5 bases). The V end was cut by 3 bases, the J end by 3 bases, with 5 bases between. CDR3 length: 13 amino acids. Germline values: CDR1 KGHSH, CDR2 LQKENI. The CDR3 is CASSPRDTGELFF. CDR3 nucleotide sequence: TGTGCCAGCTCACCCAGGGACACCGGGGAGCTGTTTTTT.